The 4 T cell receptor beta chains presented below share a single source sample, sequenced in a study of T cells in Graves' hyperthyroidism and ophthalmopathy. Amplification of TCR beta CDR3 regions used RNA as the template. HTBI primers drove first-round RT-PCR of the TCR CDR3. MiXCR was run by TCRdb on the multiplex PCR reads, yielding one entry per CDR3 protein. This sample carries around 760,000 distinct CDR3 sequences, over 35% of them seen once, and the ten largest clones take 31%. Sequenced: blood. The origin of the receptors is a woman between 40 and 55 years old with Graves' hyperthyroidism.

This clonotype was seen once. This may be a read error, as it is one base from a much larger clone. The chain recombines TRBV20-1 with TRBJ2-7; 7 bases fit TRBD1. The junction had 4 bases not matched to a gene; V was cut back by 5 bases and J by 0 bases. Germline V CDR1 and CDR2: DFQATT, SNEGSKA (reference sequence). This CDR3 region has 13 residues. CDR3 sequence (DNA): TGCAGTGCTGGCCGGGACAGCTCCTACGAGCAGTACTTC. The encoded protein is CSAGRDSSYEQYF.

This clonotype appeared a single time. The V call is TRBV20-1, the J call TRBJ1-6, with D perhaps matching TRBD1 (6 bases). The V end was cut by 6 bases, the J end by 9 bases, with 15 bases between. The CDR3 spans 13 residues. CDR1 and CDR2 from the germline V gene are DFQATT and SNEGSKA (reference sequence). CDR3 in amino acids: CSAAQQGGSPLHF. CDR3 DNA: TGCAGTGCGGCCCAACAAGGGGGTTCACCCCTCCACTTT.

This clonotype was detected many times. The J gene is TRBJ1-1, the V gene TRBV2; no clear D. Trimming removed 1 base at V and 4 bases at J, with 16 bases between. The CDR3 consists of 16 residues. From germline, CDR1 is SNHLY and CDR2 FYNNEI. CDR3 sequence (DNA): TGTGCCAGCAGTGAAGATTTAGGGATGGATAGCACTGAAGCTTTCTTT. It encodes CASSEDLGMDSTEAFF.

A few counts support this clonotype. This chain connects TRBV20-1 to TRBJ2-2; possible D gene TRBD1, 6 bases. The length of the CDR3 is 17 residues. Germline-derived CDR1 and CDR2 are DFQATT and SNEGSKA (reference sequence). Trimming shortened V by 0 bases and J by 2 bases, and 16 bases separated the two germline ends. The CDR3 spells CSARDRRQGLNTGELFF. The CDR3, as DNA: TGCAGTGCTAGAGATCGGCGCCAGGGGCTTAACACCGGGGAGCTGTTTTTT.